At least ten counts were recorded for the clone carrying this T cell receptor beta chain. Antigen unknown. This record comes from a study of T cell repertoires in cytomegalovirus infection. Study summary: Peptides in the study included HLA-C-restricted and HLA-B-restricted CMV epitopes. Evidence of both CMV infection and a matching HLA type came from public TCR beta signatures.

Each CDR3 protein gets one entry after TCRdb re-called the reads with MiXCR. The table has 640,000 or so distinct CDR3 sequences, 33% seen once. Whole-study results and caveats: Ex vivo, HLA-C-restricted CMV-specific TCR beta clonotypes prevailed over the rest of the response. Cumulative frequency (of public TCR beta family members) identified carriers of CMV plus the relevant HLA.

This sample comprised cultured PBMCs, obtained from culture after CMV antigen stimulation. The TCR comes from a human donor in good health (CMV status not recorded). Some clones in this sample may be carry-over from other donors' samples.

CDR3 sequence reads: CASSFIQGTYEQYF. CDR3 coding DNA: TGTGCCAGCAGCTTTATACAGGGTACCTACGAGCAGTACTTC. The rearrangement uses TRBV7-2 and TRBJ2-7, with D perhaps matching TRBD1 (6 bases). Germline V gene data show CDR1 as SGHTA and CDR2 as FQGNSA. This CDR3 contains 14 residues. V was trimmed by 3 bases and J by 2 bases, leaving 11 bases between them.